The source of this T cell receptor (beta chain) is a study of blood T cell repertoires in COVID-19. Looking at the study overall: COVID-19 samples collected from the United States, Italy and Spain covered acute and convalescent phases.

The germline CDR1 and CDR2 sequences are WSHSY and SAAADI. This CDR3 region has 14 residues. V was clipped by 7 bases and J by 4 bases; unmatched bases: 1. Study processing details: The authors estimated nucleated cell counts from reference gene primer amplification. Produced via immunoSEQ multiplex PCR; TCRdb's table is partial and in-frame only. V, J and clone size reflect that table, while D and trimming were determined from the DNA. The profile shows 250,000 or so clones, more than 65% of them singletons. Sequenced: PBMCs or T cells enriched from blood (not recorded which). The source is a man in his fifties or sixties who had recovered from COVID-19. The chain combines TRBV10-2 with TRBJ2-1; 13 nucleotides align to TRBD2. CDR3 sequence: CASKLAGGYNEQFF. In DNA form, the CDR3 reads TGCGCCAGCAAACTAGCGGGAGGGTACAATGAGCAGTTCTTC.